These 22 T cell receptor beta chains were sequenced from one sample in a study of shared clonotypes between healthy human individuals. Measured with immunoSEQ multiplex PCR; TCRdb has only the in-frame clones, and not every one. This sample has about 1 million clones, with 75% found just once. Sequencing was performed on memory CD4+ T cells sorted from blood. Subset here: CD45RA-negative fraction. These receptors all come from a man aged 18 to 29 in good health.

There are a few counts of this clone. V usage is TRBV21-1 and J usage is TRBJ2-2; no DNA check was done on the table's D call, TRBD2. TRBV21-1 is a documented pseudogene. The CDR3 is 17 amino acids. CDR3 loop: CASSSQDRREGDGELFF. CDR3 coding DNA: TGTGCCAGCAGCAGCCAGGACCGGCGGGAGGGTGACGGGGAGCTGTTTTTT.

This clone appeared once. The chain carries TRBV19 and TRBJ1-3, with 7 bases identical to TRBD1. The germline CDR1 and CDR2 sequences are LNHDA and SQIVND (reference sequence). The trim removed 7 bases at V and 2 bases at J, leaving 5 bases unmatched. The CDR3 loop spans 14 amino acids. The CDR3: CASIGTETGNTIYF. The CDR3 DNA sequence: TGTGCCAGTATAGGGACAGAGACTGGAAACACCATATATTTT.

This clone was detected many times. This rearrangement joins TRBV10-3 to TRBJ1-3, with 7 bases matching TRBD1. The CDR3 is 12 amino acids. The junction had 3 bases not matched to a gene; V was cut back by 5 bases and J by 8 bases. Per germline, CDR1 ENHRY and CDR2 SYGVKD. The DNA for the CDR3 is TGTGCCATCAGTCCCCAGGGGGACACCATATATTTT. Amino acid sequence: CAISPQGDTIYF.

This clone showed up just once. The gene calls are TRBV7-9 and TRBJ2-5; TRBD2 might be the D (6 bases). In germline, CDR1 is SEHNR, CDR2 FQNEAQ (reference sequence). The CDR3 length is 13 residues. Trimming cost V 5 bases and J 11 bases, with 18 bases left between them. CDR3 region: CASSISTRVSQYF. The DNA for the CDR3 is TGTGCCAGCAGCATATCGACTAGAGTTTCTCAGTACTTC.

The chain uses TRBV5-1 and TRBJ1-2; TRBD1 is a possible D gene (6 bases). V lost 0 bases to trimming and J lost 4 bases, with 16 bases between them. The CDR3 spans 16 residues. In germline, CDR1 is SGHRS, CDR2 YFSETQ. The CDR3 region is CASSLGGDTYIYGYTF. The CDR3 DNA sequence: TGCGCCAGCAGCTTGGGAGGGGACACCTACATCTATGGCTACACCTTC. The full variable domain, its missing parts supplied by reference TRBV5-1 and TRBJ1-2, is KAGVTQTPRYLIKTRGQQVTLSCSPISGHRSVSWYQQTPGQGLQFLFEYFSETQRNKGNFPGRFSGRQFSNSRSEMNVSTLELGDSALYLCASSLGGDTYIYGYTFGSGTRLTVV.

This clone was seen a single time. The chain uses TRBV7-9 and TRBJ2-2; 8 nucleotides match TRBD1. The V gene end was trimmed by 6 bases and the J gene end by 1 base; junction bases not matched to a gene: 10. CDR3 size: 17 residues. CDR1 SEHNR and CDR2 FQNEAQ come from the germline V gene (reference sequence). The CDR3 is CASSRSSGTGNTGELFF. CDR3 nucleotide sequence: TGTGCCAGCAGTCGCAGTTCCGGGACAGGGAACACCGGGGAGCTGTTTTTT. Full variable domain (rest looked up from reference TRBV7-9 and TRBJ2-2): DTGVSQNPRHKITKRGQNVTFRCDPISEHNRLYWYRQTLGQGPEFLTYFQNEAQLEKSRLLSDRFSAERPKGSFSTLEIQRTEQGDSAMYLCASSRSSGTGNTGELFFGEGSRLTVL.

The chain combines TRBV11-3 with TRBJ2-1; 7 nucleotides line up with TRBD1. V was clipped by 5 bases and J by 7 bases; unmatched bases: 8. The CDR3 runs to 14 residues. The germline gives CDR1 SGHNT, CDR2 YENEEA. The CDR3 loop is CASSPGQARNEQFF. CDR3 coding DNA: TGTGCCAGCAGCCCAGGACAGGCGAGGAATGAGCAGTTCTTC. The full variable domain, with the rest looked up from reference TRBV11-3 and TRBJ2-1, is EAGVVQSPRYKIIEKKQPVAFWCNPISGHNTLYWYLQNLGQGPELLIRYENEEAVDDSQLPKDRFSAERLKGVDSTLKIQPAELGDSAVYLCASSPGQARNEQFFGPGTRLTVL.

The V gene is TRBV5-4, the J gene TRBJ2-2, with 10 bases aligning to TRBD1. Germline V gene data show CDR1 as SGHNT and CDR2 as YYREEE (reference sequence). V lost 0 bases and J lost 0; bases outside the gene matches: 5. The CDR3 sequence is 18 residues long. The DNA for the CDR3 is TGTGCCAGCAGCTTGGGGGTCGGACAGGGGGCGAACACCGGGGAGCTGTTTTTT. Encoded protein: CASSLGVGQGANTGELFF.

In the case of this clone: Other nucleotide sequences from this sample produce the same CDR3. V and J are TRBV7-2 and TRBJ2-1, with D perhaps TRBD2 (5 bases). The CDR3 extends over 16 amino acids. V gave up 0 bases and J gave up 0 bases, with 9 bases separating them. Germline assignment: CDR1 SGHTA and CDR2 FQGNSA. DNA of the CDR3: TGTGCCAGCAGCTTAGCGGAAGGGAGCTCCTACAATGAGCAGTTCTTC. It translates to CASSLAEGSSYNEQFF.

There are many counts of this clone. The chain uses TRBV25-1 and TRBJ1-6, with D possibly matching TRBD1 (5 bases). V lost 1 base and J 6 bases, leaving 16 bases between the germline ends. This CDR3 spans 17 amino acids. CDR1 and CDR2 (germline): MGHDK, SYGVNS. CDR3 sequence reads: CASSELKGTGFNSPLHF. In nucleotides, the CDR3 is TGTGCCAGCAGTGAATTAAAGGGGACGGGCTTTAATTCACCCCTCCACTTT. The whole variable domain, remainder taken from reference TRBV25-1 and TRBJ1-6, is EADIYQTPRYLVIGTGKKITLECSQTMGHDKMYWYQQDPGMELHLIHYSYGVNSTEKGDLSSESTVSRIRTEHFPLTLESARPSHTSQYLCASSELKGTGFNSPLHFGNGTRLTVT.

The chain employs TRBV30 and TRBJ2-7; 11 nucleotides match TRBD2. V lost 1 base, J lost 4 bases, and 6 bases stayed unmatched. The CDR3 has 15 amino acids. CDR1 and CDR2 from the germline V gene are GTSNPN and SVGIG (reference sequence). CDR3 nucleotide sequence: TGTGCCTGGAGTGCTGGGACTAGCGGAAATTACGAGCAGTACTTC. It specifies CAWSAGTSGNYEQYF.

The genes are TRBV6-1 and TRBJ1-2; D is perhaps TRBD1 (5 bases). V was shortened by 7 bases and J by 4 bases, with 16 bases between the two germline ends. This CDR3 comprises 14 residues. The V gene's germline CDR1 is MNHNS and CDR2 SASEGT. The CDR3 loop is CASIPGPGGYGYTF. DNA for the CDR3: TGTGCCAGCATCCCGGGGCCGGGCGGCTATGGCTACACCTTC.

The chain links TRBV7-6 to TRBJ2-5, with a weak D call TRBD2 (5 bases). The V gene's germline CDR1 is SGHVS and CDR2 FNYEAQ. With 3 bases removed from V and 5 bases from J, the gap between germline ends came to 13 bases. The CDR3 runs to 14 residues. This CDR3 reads CASSFSGGRETQYF. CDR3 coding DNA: TGTGCCAGCAGCTTTTCAGGAGGCCGGGAGACCCAGTACTTC.

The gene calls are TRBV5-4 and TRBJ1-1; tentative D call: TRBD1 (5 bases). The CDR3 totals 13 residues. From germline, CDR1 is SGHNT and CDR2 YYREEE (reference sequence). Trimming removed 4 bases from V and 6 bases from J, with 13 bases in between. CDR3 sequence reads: CASSLIDSSEAFF. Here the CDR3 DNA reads TGTGCCAGCAGCCTCATCGACAGTTCTGAAGCTTTCTTT.

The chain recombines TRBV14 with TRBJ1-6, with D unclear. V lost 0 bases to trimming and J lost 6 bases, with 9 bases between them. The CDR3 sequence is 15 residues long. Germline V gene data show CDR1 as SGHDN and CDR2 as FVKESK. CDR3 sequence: CASSQDPGSNSPLHF. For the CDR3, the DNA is TGTGCCAGCAGCCAAGATCCAGGCTCTAATTCACCCCTCCACTTT.

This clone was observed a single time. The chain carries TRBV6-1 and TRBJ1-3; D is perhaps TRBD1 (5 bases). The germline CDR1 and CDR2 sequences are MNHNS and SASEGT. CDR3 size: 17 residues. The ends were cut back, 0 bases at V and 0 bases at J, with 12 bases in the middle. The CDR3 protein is CASSEAFRGVSGNTIYF. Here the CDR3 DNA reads TGTGCCAGCAGTGAAGCCTTCCGGGGGGTCTCTGGAAACACCATATATTTT.

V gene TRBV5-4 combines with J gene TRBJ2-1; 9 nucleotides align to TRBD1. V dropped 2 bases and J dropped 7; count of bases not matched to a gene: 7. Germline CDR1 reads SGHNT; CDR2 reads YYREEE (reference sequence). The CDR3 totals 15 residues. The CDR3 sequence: CASSLGTGGRNEQFF. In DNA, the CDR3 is TGTGCCAGCAGCTTAGGCACAGGGGGCCGGAATGAGCAGTTCTTC.

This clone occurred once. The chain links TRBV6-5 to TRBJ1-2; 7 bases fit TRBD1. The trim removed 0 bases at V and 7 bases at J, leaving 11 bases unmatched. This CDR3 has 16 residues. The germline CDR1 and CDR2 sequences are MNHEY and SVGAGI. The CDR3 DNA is TGTGCCAGCAGTTACTCCGAGGGGGCAACTAACAGTGGCTACACCTTC. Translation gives CASSYSEGATNSGYTF.

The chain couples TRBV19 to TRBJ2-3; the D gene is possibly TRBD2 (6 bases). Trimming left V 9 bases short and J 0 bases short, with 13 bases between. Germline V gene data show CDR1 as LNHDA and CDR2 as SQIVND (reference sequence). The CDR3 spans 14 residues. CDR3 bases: TGTGCCAGCCGGGAGCGGGCAAGCACAGATACGCAGTATTTT. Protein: CASRERASTDTQYF.

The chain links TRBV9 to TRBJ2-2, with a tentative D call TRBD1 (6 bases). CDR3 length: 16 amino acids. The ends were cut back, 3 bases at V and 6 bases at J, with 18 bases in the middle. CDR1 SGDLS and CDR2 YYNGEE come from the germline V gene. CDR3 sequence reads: CASSDWRRGFAGELFF. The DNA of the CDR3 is TGTGCCAGCAGCGACTGGCGAAGGGGGTTCGCCGGGGAGCTGTTTTTT.

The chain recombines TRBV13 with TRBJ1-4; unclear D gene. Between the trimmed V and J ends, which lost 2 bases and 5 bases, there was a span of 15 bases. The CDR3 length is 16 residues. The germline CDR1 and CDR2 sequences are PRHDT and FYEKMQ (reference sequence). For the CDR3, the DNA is TGTGCCAGCAGCTTATTCCCGCCAGGTGGGAATGAAAAACTGTTTTTT. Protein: CASSLFPPGGNEKLFF.

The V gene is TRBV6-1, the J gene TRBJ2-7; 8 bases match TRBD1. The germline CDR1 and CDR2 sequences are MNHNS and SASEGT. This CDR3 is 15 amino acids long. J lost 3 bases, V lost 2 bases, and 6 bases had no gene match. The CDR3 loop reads CASSETAGQGYEQYF. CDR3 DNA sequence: TGTGCCAGCAGTGAAACGGCCGGACAGGGCTACGAGCAGTACTTC.